These 18 T cell receptor beta chains originate from one sample sequenced in a study of shared clonotypes between healthy human individuals (dated by TCRdb to 2019 to 2021). The receptor library was made with the immunoSEQ multiplex PCR assay. TCRdb carries this immuneACCESS record with in-frame sequences only. Its versions omit some clonotypes, under half of them owing to an unresolved V gene in the studies checked, with the rest unexplained. This sample is represented by hundreds of thousands of clones; over 65% of them were singletons. About 1.8% of the sample lies in the top ten. Sequencing was done on a sample of memory CD4+ T cells sorted from blood. The sample's cell subset or site label is to be understood as: CD45RA-negative fraction. The receptors derive from a woman aged 25 to 39 in good health.

The chain carries TRBV4-2 and TRBJ2-7; 8 nucleotides line up with TRBD2. This CDR3 comprises 15 residues. Per the germline V gene, CDR1 is LGHNA and CDR2 is YNFKEQ. V lost 5 bases and J lost 5; bases outside the gene matches: 11. CDR3 protein: CASSGGAGDENEQYF. The CDR3 DNA follows: TGTGCCAGCAGCGGGGGAGCGGGAGATGAAAACGAGCAGTACTTC.

In regard to this clone: At the DNA level, this CDR3 is encoded by other sequences in the same sample as well. The V and J genes are TRBV6-5 and TRBJ2-5; D ambiguous. V was trimmed by 2 bases and J by 5 bases, leaving 6 bases between them. Per germline, CDR1 MNHEY and CDR2 SVGAGI. The CDR3 loop spans 12 amino acids. The CDR3 DNA reads TGTGCCAGCAGTTACGCCGGGGAGACCCAGTACTTC. This sequence encodes CASSYAGETQYF.

This clone was detected a few times. Other DNA sequences in the sample encode the same CDR3. This rearrangement joins TRBV19 to TRBJ2-4; D may correspond to TRBD1 or TRBD2 (5 bases each). The CDR3 is 14 amino acids. Germline CDR1 reads LNHDA; CDR2 reads SQIVND (reference sequence). The V gene lost 4 bases and the J gene lost 4 bases, with 11 bases spanning the gap. In DNA form, the CDR3 reads TGTGCCAGTAGTACAAGGGACCTGAAAAACATTCAGTACTTC. This codes for CASSTRDLKNIQYF.

This CDR3 reads CASRGLAGGLGETQYF. CDR3 nucleotide sequence: TGTGCCAGCAGGGGACTAGCGGGAGGGCTGGGGGAGACCCAGTACTTC. The chain uses TRBV2 and TRBJ2-5, with 16 bases that match TRBD2. With V trimmed by 6 bases and J by 5 bases, 6 bases remained unmatched. The CDR3 spans 16 residues. The germline V gene encodes CDR1 SNHLY and CDR2 FYNNEI.

The chain uses TRBV7-6 and TRBJ2-1; TRBD1 agrees at 7 bases. Germline V gene data show CDR1 as SGHVS and CDR2 as FNYEAQ. After removal of 5 bases from V and 4 bases from J, the junction contained 5 bases not matched to a gene. The CDR3 spans 14 residues. The CDR3 loop reads CASSGYRGYNEQFF. DNA of the CDR3: TGTGCCAGCAGCGGGTACAGGGGATACAATGAGCAGTTCTTC.

This sequence joins TRBV4-1 and TRBJ1-3; D remains unclear. V lost 2 bases and J lost 2, with 10 bases in between. CDR3 size: 15 residues. The germline V gene has CDR1 MGHRA and CDR2 YSYEKL. CDR3 nucleotide sequence: TGCGCCAGCAGCCAACTACGGGGTACTGGAAACACCATATATTTT. Translation: CASSQLRGTGNTIYF.

This clone was counted a few times. The chain has TRBV11-3 and TRBJ2-3; 7 positions agree with TRBD2. The CDR3 covers 16 residues. Germline V gene lookup returns CDR1 SGHNT and CDR2 YENEEA. J was trimmed by 2 bases and V by 3 bases; bases with no gene match: 8. The CDR3 is CASSLGLADYTDTQYF. The CDR3 DNA reads as TGTGCCAGCAGCTTGGGCCTAGCGGACTACACAGATACGCAGTATTTT. The variable domain in full, completed from reference TRBV11-3 and TRBJ2-3, reads EAGVVQSPRYKIIEKKQPVAFWCNPISGHNTLYWYLQNLGQGPELLIRYENEEAVDDSQLPKDRFSAERLKGVDSTLKIQPAELGDSAVYLCASSLGLADYTDTQYFGPGTRLTVL.

This clone was observed a handful of times. The rearrangement uses TRBV5-1 and TRBJ2-7; D ambiguous. The V gene's germline CDR1 is SGHRS and CDR2 YFSETQ. V lost 0 bases and J lost 2, with 9 bases in between. CDR3 length equals 14 residues. Here the CDR3 reads CASSLAAATYEQYF. CDR3 nucleotides: TGCGCCAGCAGCTTGGCGGCAGCCACCTACGAGCAGTACTTC.

The chain combines TRBV29-1 with TRBJ2-5; TRBD2 aligns across 7 bases. Germline CDR1 SQVTM, CDR2 ANQGSEA. V was clipped by 6 bases and J by 4 bases; unmatched bases: 11. The CDR3 runs 14 residues. The CDR3 sequence is CSVDPSGIGETQYF. CDR3 coding DNA: TGCAGCGTCGACCCTAGCGGCATCGGAGAGACCCAGTACTTC.

The chain employs TRBV2 and TRBJ1-5; perhaps TRBD1 as D (6 bases). Germline V gene lookup returns CDR1 SNHLY and CDR2 FYNNEI. With 10 bases removed from V and 0 bases from J, the gap between germline ends came to 10 bases. The CDR3 runs to 13 residues. In nucleotides, the CDR3 is TGTGCCACCGGGGGGCTTAGCAATCAGCCCCAGCATTTT. The encoded protein is CATGGLSNQPQHF.

This chain uses TRBV28 with TRBJ2-5; 7 bases align to TRBD2. This CDR3 has 12 amino acids. CDR1 and CDR2 (germline): MDHEN, SYDVKM. J was trimmed by 2 bases and V by 6 bases; bases with no gene match: 0. For the CDR3, the DNA is TGTGCCAGCAGCGGGGGGCAAGAGACCCAGTACTTC. It yields the protein CASSGGQETQYF.

This clone has a count of ten or more. This chain uses TRBV19 with TRBJ1-5; D perhaps matches TRBD1 (5 bases). The CDR3 length is 13 residues. V was trimmed by 7 bases and J by 4 bases, leaving 11 bases between them. Looked up from germline, CDR1 is LNHDA and CDR2 is SQIVND (reference sequence). CDR3 protein: CASNLGTNQPQHF. For the CDR3, the DNA is TGTGCCAGTAACCTCGGGACGAATCAGCCCCAGCATTTT. The whole variable domain, remainder taken from reference TRBV19 and TRBJ1-5, is DGGITQSPKYLFRKEGQNVTLSCEQNLNHDAMYWYRQDPGQGLRLIYYSQIVNDFQKGDIAEGYSVSREKKESFPLTVTSAQKNPTAFYLCASNLGTNQPQHFGDGTRLSIL.

The genes are TRBV6-5 and TRBJ2-5, with TRBD1 as a possible D gene (6 bases). Germline V gene data show CDR1 as MNHEY and CDR2 as SVGAGI. V dropped 5 bases and J dropped 1 base, with 8 bases sitting between them. There are 13 residues in the CDR3. CDR3 residues: CASSRQAQETQYF. CDR3 nucleotides: TGTGCCAGCAGTAGACAGGCCCAAGAGACCCAGTACTTC.

The chain carries TRBV18 and TRBJ1-2; D unclear. The CDR3 is 15 residues long. The V gene lost 1 base and the J gene lost 1 base, with 10 bases spanning the gap. In germline, CDR1 is KGHSH, CDR2 LQKENI. CDR3 sequence (DNA): TGTGCCAGCTCACCACTCGGGCACCTTAACTATGGCTACACCTTC. It is translated as CASSPLGHLNYGYTF. The full variable domain, with the rest looked up from reference TRBV18 and TRBJ1-2, is NAGVMQNPRHLVRRRGQEARLRCSPMKGHSHVYWYRQLPEEGLKFMVYLQKENIIDESGMPKERFSAEFPKEGPSILRIQQVVRGDSAAYFCASSPLGHLNYGYTFGSGTRLTVV.

This clone was detected a few times. The chain uses TRBV19 and TRBJ2-6; 7 bases are a match to TRBD1. Germline V gene sequence: CDR1 LNHDA, CDR2 SQIVND (reference sequence). CDR3 size: 13 residues. Trimming at V came to 6 bases and at J to 4 bases, leaving 0 bases not matched to a gene. The CDR3 loop is CASRTGGANVLTF. CDR3 DNA sequence: TGTGCCAGTAGGACAGGGGGGGCCAACGTCCTGACTTTC.

The chain combines TRBV18 with TRBJ2-7; D remains ambiguous. The germline V and J ends were trimmed by 4 bases and 6 bases, with 13 bases remaining between them. The CDR3 extends over 13 amino acids. CDR1 is KGHSH, CDR2 LQKENI, per germline. The CDR3: CASSQAPKAEQYF. Written as DNA, the CDR3 is TGTGCCAGCTCACAAGCCCCGAAGGCCGAGCAGTACTTC.

The chain is built from TRBV19 and TRBJ1-4, with 9 bases fitting TRBD1. The CDR3 length is 16 residues. V lost 8 bases to trimming and J lost 6 bases; unmatched junction nucleotides: 13. The germline V gene encodes CDR1 LNHDA and CDR2 SQIVND (reference sequence). The CDR3 nucleotides read TGTGCCAGTTCCGACAGGGGGGTTTTCGGGGATGAAAAACTGTTTTTT. It codes for CASSDRGVFGDEKLFF.

This sequence joins TRBV6-6 and TRBJ2-7; no clear D. This CDR3 region has 15 residues. CDR1 and CDR2 from the germline V gene are MNHNY and SVGAGI (reference sequence). V dropped 0 bases and J dropped 3 bases, with 12 bases sitting between them. The CDR3, as DNA: TGTGCCAGCAGTTACTCCCCCGAGGCTAGCTACGAGCAGTACTTC. Residues: CASSYSPEASYEQYF.